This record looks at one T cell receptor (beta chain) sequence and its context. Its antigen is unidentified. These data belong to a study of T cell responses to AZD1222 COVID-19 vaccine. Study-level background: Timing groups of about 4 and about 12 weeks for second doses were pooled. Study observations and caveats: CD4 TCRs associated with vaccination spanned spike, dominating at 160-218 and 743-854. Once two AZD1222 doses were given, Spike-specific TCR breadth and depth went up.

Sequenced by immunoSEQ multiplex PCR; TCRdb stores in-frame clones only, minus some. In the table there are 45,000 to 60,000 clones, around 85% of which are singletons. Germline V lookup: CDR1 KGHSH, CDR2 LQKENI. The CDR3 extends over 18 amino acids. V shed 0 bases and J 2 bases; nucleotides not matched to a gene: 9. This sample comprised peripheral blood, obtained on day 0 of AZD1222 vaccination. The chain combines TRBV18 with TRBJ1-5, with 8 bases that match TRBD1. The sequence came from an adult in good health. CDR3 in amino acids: CASSPPGQGAGGNQPQHF. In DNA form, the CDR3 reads TGTGCCAGCTCACCACCTGGGCAGGGGGCTGGGGGCAATCAGCCCCAGCATTTT.